This is a list of T cell receptor beta chains from one sample in a study of OX40 agonist ivuxolimab in advanced cancers. The table came from immunoSEQ multiplex PCR; TCRdb's copy has only in-frame clones and leaves some out. The sample lists roughly 50,000 clones, around 87% seen once, with 0.3% to 0.4% in the top ten. The material was CD4+ or CD8+ T cells sorted from blood, obtained in a trial of the OX40 agonist ivuxolimab. These receptors were collected from an adult with an advanced solid tumor such as melanoma, head and neck, liver or kidney cancer. Both conserved end residues are part of each CDR3. D genes are given only for firm matches. The listing skips clone size in some rows; elsewhere it reads once, few, many or a size class.

>TRBD1|TRBJ1-1|NA|TRBV19
CASSNRDRGEAFF
TGTGCCAGTAGTAACCGGGACAGAGGGGAAGCTTTCTTT
>NA|TRBJ2-3|few|TRBV7-9
CASRSPITRSTDTQYF
TGTGCCAGCAGATCCCCTATTACACGCAGCACAGATACGCAGTATTTT
>TRBD1|TRBJ2-2|NA|TRBV2
CASSRQGLDTGELFF
TGTGCCAGCAGCCGACAGGGGTTGGACACCGGGGAGCTGTTTTTT
>NA|TRBJ2-1|NA|TRBV30
CAWRRVSYNEQFF
TGTGCCTGGAGAAGGGTCAGCTACAATGAGCAGTTCTTC
>TRBD1|TRBJ1-5|NA|TRBV10-3
CAIRGTGEGNQPQHF
TGTGCCATCAGGGGGACAGGGGAGGGCAATCAGCCCCAGCATTTT
>NA|TRBJ2-2|NA|TRBV25-1
CASSEALANTGELFF
TGTGCCAGCAGTGAAGCCCTAGCAAATACCGGGGAGCTGTTTTTT
>NA|TRBJ2-1|NA|TRBV5-1
CASSFVGNEQFF
TGCGCCAGCAGCTTTGTGGGAAATGAGCAGTTCTTC
>NA|TRBJ2-2|NA|TRBV11-2
CASSFPLNTGELFF
TGTGCCAGCAGCTTCCCACTGAACACCGGGGAGCTGTTTTTT
>TRBD1|TRBJ2-3|once|TRBV6-1
CASSGRTGAWRNTQYF
TGTGCCAGCAGTGGCCGGACAGGGGCCTGGAGGAATACGCAGTATTTT
>NA|TRBJ2-1|NA|TRBV30
CAWCSGSYNEQFF
TGTGCCTGGTGTAGCGGATCCTACAATGAGCAGTTCTTC
>NA|TRBJ2-2|NA|TRBV6-5
CASSSKGGPNTGELFF
TGTGCCAGCAGTTCCAAAGGGGGACCGAACACCGGGGAGCTGTTTTTT
>TRBD1|TRBJ1-1|NA|TRBV27
CASVNGTGEGTEAFF
TGTGCCAGCGTTAACGGGACAGGGGAGGGGACTGAAGCTTTCTTT
>NA|TRBJ2-6|NA|TRBV7-8
CASSPRGLGSVLTF
TGTGCCAGCAGCCCCCGGGGTCTCGGGAGCGTCCTGACTTTC
>NA|TRBJ1-1|NA|TRBV7-9
CASSSDSNFNTEAFF
TGTGCCAGCAGCTCGGACAGTAACTTTAACACTGAAGCTTTCTTT
>TRBD2|TRBJ2-7|NA|TRBV6-5
CASSLTSGRPYF
TGTGCCAGCAGTCTTACTAGCGGGAGACCGTACTTC
>TRBD2|TRBJ2-1|few|TRBV4-2
CASSQGSRGGPSYNEQFF
TGTGCCAGCAGCCAAGGATCTCGGGGGGGCCCCTCCTACAATGAGCAGTTCTTC
>NA|TRBJ1-3|NA|TRBV4-2
CASSQGAWGGASRAGNTIYF
TGTGCCAGCAGCCAAGGGGCGTGGGGGGGCGCGAGTAGGGCTGGAAACACCATATATTTT
>TRBD2|TRBJ2-7|NA|TRBV6-5
CASSTRTSGNYEQYF
TGTGCCAGCAGTACCCGGACTAGCGGGAACTACGAGCAGTACTTC
>NA|TRBJ2-1|NA|TRBV14
CASSQGNSNNEQFF
TGTGCCAGCAGCCAAGGAAATTCAAACAATGAGCAGTTCTTC
>NA|TRBJ1-1|NA|TRBV9
CASSVEGGTEAFF
TGTGCCAGCAGCGTAGAAGGGGGCACTGAAGCTTTCTTT
>NA|TRBJ2-1|NA|TRBV25-1
CASSSFGDNEQFF
TGTGCCAGCAGTTCTTTTGGAGACAATGAGCAGTTCTTC
>NA|TRBJ1-2|NA|TRBV5-6
CASSASSYGYTF
TGTGCCAGCAGCGCGAGTAGCTATGGCTACACCTTC
>NA|TRBJ2-6|NA|TRBV30
CAWSEGHSGANVLTF
TGTGCCTGGAGTGAGGGGCACTCTGGGGCCAACGTCCTGACTTTC
>NA|TRBJ2-3|few|TRBV14
CASSQERLVGDTQYF
TGTGCCAGCAGCCAAGAACGGCTAGTTGGAGATACGCAGTATTTT
>TRBD2|TRBJ2-2|once|TRBV6-5
CASSLSGPNTGELFF
TGTGCCAGCAGTCTTAGCGGGCCGAACACCGGGGAGCTGTTTTTT
>NA|TRBJ2-4|once|TRBV7-9
CASGNRDAKNIQYF
TGTGCCAGCGGTAACAGGGATGCCAAAAACATTCAGTACTTC
>TRBD1|TRBJ2-2|NA|TRBV9
CASNGQGGSTGELFF
TGTGCCAGCAACGGACAGGGGGGGAGCACCGGGGAGCTGTTTTTT
>NA|TRBJ2-3|NA|TRBV10-1
CASSRLAEKDTQYF
TGCGCCAGCTCGCGGCTAGCCGAGAAAGATACGCAGTATTTT
>NA|TRBJ2-7|NA|TRBV5-6
CASSLKRGYEQYF
TGTGCCAGCAGCTTAAAACGGGGCTACGAGCAGTACTTC
>NA|TRBJ2-7|few|TRBV15
CATSRALGLLGEQYF
TGTGCCACCAGCAGAGCCCTGGGGTTACTGGGCGAGCAGTACTTC
>NA|TRBJ1-2|NA|TRBV7-8
CASSPIPRGAVSNYGYTF
TGCGCCAGCAGCCCCATTCCACGGGGGGCGGTATCCAACTATGGCTACACCTTC
>NA|TRBJ2-7|NA|TRBV6-5
CASSYSTASYEQYF
TGTGCCAGCAGTTACTCGACGGCCTCCTACGAGCAGTACTTC
>TRBD1|TRBJ2-7|NA|TRBV10-3
CAIKGTGGEYEQYF
TGTGCCATCAAAGGGACAGGGGGCGAGTACGAGCAGTACTTC
>NA|TRBJ2-7|NA|TRBV21-1
CASSKVKGSFSHEQYF
TGTGCCAGCAGCAAAGTAAAGGGTTCGTTTTCTCACGAGCAGTACTTC
>TRBD2|TRBJ2-2|NA|TRBV2
CASAGTRRAGELFF
TGTGCCAGCGCCGGGACTAGGAGGGCCGGGGAGCTGTTTTTT
>NA|TRBJ2-1|NA|TRBV4-3
CASSQDTRGTYNEQFF
TGCGCCAGCAGCCAAGATACCCGCGGCACATACAATGAGCAGTTCTTC
>NA|TRBJ1-2|NA|TRBV5-6
CASSLPGIGGYGYTF
TGTGCCAGCAGCTTGCCTGGGATAGGAGGCTATGGCTACACCTTC
>NA|TRBJ1-2|NA|TRBV10-1
CASSEDSNYGYTF
TGCGCCAGCAGTGAGGACAGTAACTATGGCTACACCTTC
>NA|TRBJ2-1|NA|TRBV18
CASSPHSDAGNEQFF
TGTGCCAGCTCACCACATTCGGACGCCGGCAATGAGCAGTTCTTC
>TRBD2|TRBJ2-5|NA|TRBV5-4
CASSPPPGTSGGVGRETQYF
TGTGCCAGCAGCCCGCCCCCCGGGACTAGCGGGGGGGTAGGGCGGGAGACCCAGTACTTC
>NA|TRBJ1-4|NA|TRBV4-1
CASSQEQNRATNEKLFF
TGCGCCAGCAGCCAAGAACAGAACAGGGCAACTAATGAAAAACTGTTTTTT
>TRBD1|TRBJ1-6|NA|TRBV9
CASSVEGQGDSPLHF
TGTGCCAGCAGCGTAGAGGGACAGGGTGATTCACCCCTCCACTTT
>TRBD1|TRBJ2-1|few|TRBV5-6
CASSLGDRAYNEQFF
TGTGCCAGCAGCTTGGGCGACAGGGCCTACAATGAGCAGTTCTTC
>TRBD1|TRBJ1-5|NA|TRBV2
CASSATGYYQPQHF
TGTGCCAGCAGCGCGACAGGGTACTATCAGCCCCAGCATTTT
>NA|TRBJ2-7|few|TRBV7-6
CASSLKVGAYEQYF
TGTGCCAGCAGCTTAAAGGTTGGGGCCTACGAGCAGTACTTC
>NA|TRBJ2-2|NA|TRBV5-1
CASSLTPSNTGELFF
TGCGCCAGCAGCTTGACACCGTCGAACACCGGGGAGCTGTTTTTT
>TRBD2|TRBJ2-5|NA|TRBV4-2
CASSQEGLAGGLGETQYF
TGTGCCAGCAGCCAAGAGGGCCTAGCGGGGGGGCTTGGGGAGACCCAGTACTTC
>NA|TRBJ1-4|NA|TRBV20-1
CSASRNEKLFF
TGCAGTGCTAGCCGGAATGAAAAACTGTTTTTT
>NA|TRBJ1-2|few|TRBV7-5
CVRSLGRIYGYTF
TGTGTCAGAAGCTTAGGGCGGATCTATGGCTACACCTTC
>TRBD2|TRBJ2-7|NA|TRBV7-2
CASSFLGGSSDEQYF
TGTGCCAGCAGCTTTTTAGGCGGGAGTAGCGACGAGCAGTACTTC
>NA|TRBJ1-1|NA|TRBV9
CASSVVPDPRTEAFF
TGTGCCAGCAGCGTAGTACCTGACCCCCGGACTGAAGCTTTCTTT
>NA|TRBJ1-2|NA|TRBV7-9
CASSLEHLRGVYGYTF
TGTGCCAGCAGCTTAGAGCACCTTAGGGGGGTGTATGGCTACACCTTC
>NA|TRBJ2-7|NA|TRBV6-5
CASSYNGGYSYEQYF
TGTGCCAGCAGTTACAATGGGGGTTACTCCTACGAGCAGTACTTC
>NA|TRBJ1-3|NA|TRBV5-1
CASSLAGYGNTIYF
TGCGCCAGCAGCTTGGCAGGGTACGGAAACACCATATATTTT
>TRBD1|TRBJ2-1|NA|TRBV28
CASSSGQGNYNEQFF
TGTGCCAGCAGTTCCGGACAGGGCAATTACAATGAGCAGTTCTTC